Following are 20 T cell receptor beta chains from one sample sequenced in a study of spatial heterogeneity in lung cancer. As for time point: sample taken at primary tumor resection. Sequencing covered unsorted whole RNA taken from tumor, nontumor lung or frozen PBMC. TCRdb reprocessed the 5' RACE reads via MiXCR and lists one record per CDR3 protein. The sample holds about 60,000 distinct CDR3 sequences, 8.4% seen once. The source was PBMCs, collected at surgery. These TCRs come from a female donor with early-stage non-small cell lung cancer.

This clonotype was seen ten or more times. This chain joins TRBV3-1 and TRBJ2-5, with a weak D call TRBD2 (6 bases). V shed 0 bases and J shed 6 bases, with 11 bases lying between them. Per germline, CDR1 LGHDT and CDR2 YNNKEL (reference sequence). The CDR3 sequence is 14 residues long. The CDR3 is CASSQDGGRQTQYF. The CDR3 DNA reads TGTGCCAGCAGCCAAGATGGAGGGCGTCAGACCCAGTACTTC.

This clonotype was seen a handful of times. V gene TRBV3-1 combines with J gene TRBJ1-5; D remains unclear. Trimming shortened V by 0 bases and J by 3 bases, and 9 bases separated the two germline ends. CDR1 and CDR2 (germline): LGHDT, YNNKEL (reference sequence). The CDR3 loop spans 15 amino acids. Here the CDR3 DNA reads TGTGCCAGCAGCCAAGATCCTGCGGCCAATCAGCCCCAGCATTTT. Protein: CASSQDPAANQPQHF.

This clonotype has at least ten counts. J is TRBJ2-7 and V is TRBV20-1, with D perhaps matching TRBD1 (5 bases). The germline gives CDR1 DFQATT, CDR2 SNEGSKA (reference sequence). With 3 bases removed from V and 3 bases from J, the gap between germline ends came to 9 bases. This CDR3 has 12 amino acids. In DNA form, the CDR3 reads TGCAGTGCTAGTTGGCAGGGCTACGAGCAGTACTTC. It codes for CSASWQGYEQYF.

This clonotype was observed a few times. The chain has TRBV20-1 and TRBJ2-3, with D uncertain. The V end was cut by 1 base, the J end by 1 base, with 6 bases between. The CDR3 contains 13 residues. The V gene's germline CDR1 is DFQATT and CDR2 SNEGSKA (reference sequence). This CDR3 is CSARGPGTDTQYF. The CDR3 region has the DNA TGCAGTGCTAGAGGGCCCGGCACAGATACGCAGTATTTT.

This clonotype was counted only a few times. The chain combines TRBV6-6 with TRBJ2-2, with 8 bases lining up with TRBD2. This CDR3 has 15 residues. With V trimmed by 7 bases and J by 1 base, 5 bases remained unmatched. Germline assignment: CDR1 MNHNY and CDR2 SVGAGI (reference sequence). CDR3 region: CASIKREGNTGELFF. The CDR3 DNA follows: TGTGCCAGCATCAAACGGGAGGGGAACACCGGGGAGCTGTTTTTT.

There are a few counts of this clonotype. This chain links TRBV29-1 with TRBJ2-5; D uncertain. The V end lost 3 bases, the J end lost 2 bases, and 16 bases lay between the germline ends. The CDR3 loop spans 15 amino acids. The germline gives CDR1 SQVTM, CDR2 ANQGSEA. In nucleotides, the CDR3 is TGCAGCGTTGACAGGTTCCGGCCAGGACAAGAGACCCAGTACTTC. Its translation: CSVDRFRPGQETQYF.

This clonotype occurred many times. The V and J genes are TRBV7-3 and TRBJ2-2; weak D call: TRBD2 (6 bases). The V end lost 5 bases, the J end lost 6 bases, and 7 bases lay between the germline ends. The germline V gene encodes CDR1 SGHTA and CDR2 FQGTGA. The CDR3 is 12 amino acids. The CDR3 spells CASSRGAGELFF. DNA of the CDR3: TGTGCCAGCAGCCGCGGGGCCGGGGAGCTGTTTTTT.

This clonotype was seen only a few times. This chain joins TRBV2 and TRBJ1-5; TRBD1 aligns across 7 bases. V shed 3 bases, J shed 0 bases, and the junction held 11 bases outside the gene matches. The CDR3 extends over 18 amino acids. Germline V gene sequence: CDR1 SNHLY, CDR2 FYNNEI. This CDR3 is CASSETIGDRRSNQPQHF. The DNA of the CDR3 is TGTGCCAGCAGTGAGACGATTGGGGACAGACGTAGCAATCAGCCCCAGCATTTT. Full variable domain (missing parts from reference TRBV2 and TRBJ1-5): EPEVTQTPSHQVTQMGQEVILRCVPISNHLYFYWYRQILGQKVEFLVSFYNNEISEKSEIFDDQFSVERPDGSNFTLKIRSTKLEDSAMYFCASSETIGDRRSNQPQHFGDGTRLSIL.

V and J are TRBV7-9 and TRBJ1-2, with D maybe TRBD1 (6 bases). The V gene lost 3 bases and the J gene lost 4 bases, with 9 bases spanning the gap. Germline V gene lookup returns CDR1 SEHNR and CDR2 FQNEAQ (reference sequence). The CDR3 is 13 amino acids. The CDR3 region has the DNA TGTGCCAGCAGCTTTGACAGGTTCTATGGCTACACCTTC. Translating gives CASSFDRFYGYTF.

In this sample, this clonotype turned up many times. The rearrangement links TRBV5-1 to TRBJ1-6, with TRBD1 matching over 7 bases. V was clipped by 3 bases and J by 8 bases; unmatched bases: 8. The CDR3 has 15 residues. Germline CDR1 and CDR2: SGHRS and YFSETQ. The chain's CDR3 is CASSSQAGGDSPLHF. Written as DNA, the CDR3 is TGCGCCAGCAGCTCCCAGGCAGGGGGAGATTCACCCCTCCACTTT.

The J gene is TRBJ1-5, the V gene TRBV6-1; 8 bases match TRBD1. Germline lookup yields CDR1 MNHNS and CDR2 SASEGT. The CDR3 contains 14 residues. Trimming cost V 6 bases and J 5 bases; bases outside gene matches: 6. The chain's CDR3 is CASRRAGGYQPQHF. The CDR3 DNA reads as TGTGCCAGCAGGAGGGCAGGGGGCTATCAGCCCCAGCATTTT.

This clonotype was seen repeatedly, ten times or more. This chain connects TRBV28 to TRBJ2-1; 7 positions agree with TRBD2. V lost 10 bases, J lost 5 bases, and 8 bases stayed unmatched. The germline V gene encodes CDR1 MDHEN and CDR2 SYDVKM. This CDR3 has 13 residues. The CDR3 sequence is CATIRAGHNEQFF. CDR3 bases: TGTGCCACAATTCGAGCGGGACACAATGAGCAGTTCTTC. Full variable domain (outside the CDR3, taken from reference TRBV28 and TRBJ2-1): DVKVTQSSRYLVKRTGEKVFLECVQDMDHENMFWYRQDPGLGLRLIYFSYDVKMKEKGDIPEGYSVSREKKERFSLILESASTNQTSMYLCATIRAGHNEQFFGPGTRLTVL.

This clonotype was recorded many times. V gene TRBV7-2 combines with J gene TRBJ2-3; the D is unclear. Deletions cut 5 bases from V and 4 bases from J, with 10 bases between. The germline CDR1 and CDR2 sequences are SGHTA and FQGNSA. This CDR3 has 13 residues. The CDR3 reads CASSPRAPDTQYF. The DNA for the CDR3 is TGTGCCAGCAGCCCCCGGGCCCCAGATACGCAGTATTTT.

V is TRBV7-8 and J is TRBJ2-3, with a weak D call TRBD2 (5 bases). V lost 3 bases and J 12 bases, leaving 13 bases between the germline ends. CDR3 length: 12 amino acids. CDR1 is SGHVS and CDR2 is FQNEAQ in the germline V gene. The CDR3 loop reads CASSFLALAQYF. The CDR3 DNA is TGTGCCAGCAGCTTTCTAGCTCTGGCACAGTATTTT.

V and J are TRBV6-5 and TRBJ1-2; D remains unclear. The CDR3 has 16 amino acids. V was trimmed by 6 bases and J by 1 base, leaving 18 bases between them. The V gene's germline CDR1 is MNHEY and CDR2 SVGAGI. The CDR3 DNA is TGTGCCAGCAGATTCGGAGTTTCCGACTTTAACTATGGCTACACCTTC. Its protein is CASRFGVSDFNYGYTF.

This clonotype was observed a handful of times. The gene calls are TRBV21-1 and TRBJ2-5; the DNA was not used to check the table's D call, TRBD2. TRBV21-1 is assigned pseudogene status. This CDR3 contains 20 residues. For the CDR3, the DNA is TGTGCCAGCAGCAAAGGCGAAGAGACTAGCGGGGGCTCCTTCCAAGAGACCCAGTACTTC. This sequence encodes CASSKGEETSGGSFQETQYF.

This clonotype has at least ten counts. This chain connects TRBV5-4 to TRBJ2-1, with TRBD1 matching over 9 bases. J lost 0 bases, V lost 5 bases, and 6 bases had no gene match. CDR1 and CDR2 from the germline V gene are SGHNT and YYREEE (reference sequence). This CDR3 has 16 amino acids. The CDR3 DNA sequence: TGTGCCAGCAGTATCCCGGGACAGGGCTCCTACAATGAGCAGTTCTTC. Translating gives CASSIPGQGSYNEQFF. The complete variable domain, with remaining parts taken from reference TRBV5-4 and TRBJ2-1, reads ETGVTQSPTHLIKTRGQQVTLRCSSQSGHNTVSWYQQALGQGPQFIFQYYREEENGRGNFPPRFSGLQFPNYSSELNVNALELDDSALYLCASSIPGQGSYNEQFFGPGTRLTVL.

The table lists this clonotype with many counts. V usage is TRBV20-1 and J usage is TRBJ1-1; 8 bases match TRBD1. CDR1 is DFQATT, CDR2 SNEGSKA, per germline (reference sequence). V gave up 3 bases and J gave up 4 bases; unmatched junction bases: 7. This CDR3 region has 14 residues. As DNA, the CDR3 is TGCAGTGCTAGGACGATGACAGGGGTCACTGAAGCTTTCTTT. Translated: CSARTMTGVTEAFF.

The chain joins TRBV5-1 to TRBJ2-1; D could derive from TRBD1 or TRBD2 (5 bases each). The CDR3 has 16 residues. CDR1 SGHRS and CDR2 YFSETQ come from the germline V gene. Trimming stripped 0 bases from V and 8 bases from J, with 18 bases between. Here the CDR3 DNA reads TGCGCCAGCAGCTTGGCCGGACTCGGTGGGGGATATGAGCAGTTCTTC. This sequence encodes CASSLAGLGGGYEQFF. Full variable domain (outside the CDR3, taken from reference TRBV5-1 and TRBJ2-1): KAGVTQTPRYLIKTRGQQVTLSCSPISGHRSVSWYQQTPGQGLQFLFEYFSETQRNKGNFPGRFSGRQFSNSRSEMNVSTLELGDSALYLCASSLAGLGGGYEQFFGPGTRLTVL.

The chain joins TRBV12-3 or TRBV12-4 to TRBJ2-5, with D perhaps matching TRBD1 (6 bases). V gave up 3 bases and J gave up 1 base, with 12 bases separating them. This CDR3 contains 15 residues. In DNA form, the CDR3 reads TGTGCCAGCAGTTTGACGGACAGCGTCCAAGAGACCCAGTACTTC. This sequence encodes CASSLTDSVQETQYF.